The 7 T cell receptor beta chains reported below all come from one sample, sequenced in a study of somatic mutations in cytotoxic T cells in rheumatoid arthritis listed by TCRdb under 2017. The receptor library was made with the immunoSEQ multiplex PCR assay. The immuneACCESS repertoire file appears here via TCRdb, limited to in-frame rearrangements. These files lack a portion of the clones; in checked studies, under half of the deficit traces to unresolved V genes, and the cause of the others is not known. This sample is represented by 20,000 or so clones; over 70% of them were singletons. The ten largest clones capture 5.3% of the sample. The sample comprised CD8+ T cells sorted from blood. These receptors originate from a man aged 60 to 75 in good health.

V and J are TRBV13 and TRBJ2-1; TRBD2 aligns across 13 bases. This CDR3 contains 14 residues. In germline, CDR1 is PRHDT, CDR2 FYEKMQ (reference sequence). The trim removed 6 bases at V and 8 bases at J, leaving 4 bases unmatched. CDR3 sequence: CASRTSGRLDEQFF. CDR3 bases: TGTGCCAGCAGGACTAGCGGGAGGCTGGATGAGCAGTTCTTC.

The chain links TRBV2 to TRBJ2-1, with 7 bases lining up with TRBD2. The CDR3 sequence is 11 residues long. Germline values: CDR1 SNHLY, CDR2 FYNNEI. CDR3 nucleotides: TGTGCTCTCGGGGGGATCAATGAGCAGTTCTTC. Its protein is CALGGINEQFF.

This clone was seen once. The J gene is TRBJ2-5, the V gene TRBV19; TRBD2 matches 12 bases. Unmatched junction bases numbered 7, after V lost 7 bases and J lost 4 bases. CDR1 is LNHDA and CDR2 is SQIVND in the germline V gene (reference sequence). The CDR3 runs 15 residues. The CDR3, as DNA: TGTGCCAGTATGATGCTGGGACTAGCGGGAGAGACCCAGTACTTC. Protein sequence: CASMMLGLAGETQYF.

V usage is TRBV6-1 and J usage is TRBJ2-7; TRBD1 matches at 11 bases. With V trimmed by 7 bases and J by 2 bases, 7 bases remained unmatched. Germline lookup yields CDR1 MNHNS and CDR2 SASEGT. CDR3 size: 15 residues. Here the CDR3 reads CASTGQGARAYEQYF. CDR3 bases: TGTGCCAGCACCGGACAGGGGGCGCGAGCCTACGAGCAGTACTTC.

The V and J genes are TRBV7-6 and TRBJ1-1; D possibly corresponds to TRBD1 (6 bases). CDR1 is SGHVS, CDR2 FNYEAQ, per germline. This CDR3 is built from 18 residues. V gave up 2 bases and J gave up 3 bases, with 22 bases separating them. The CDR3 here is CASSLLPGGGEGDTEAFF. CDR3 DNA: TGTGCCAGCAGCTTACTTCCGGGGGGGGGCGAAGGGGACACTGAAGCTTTCTTT.

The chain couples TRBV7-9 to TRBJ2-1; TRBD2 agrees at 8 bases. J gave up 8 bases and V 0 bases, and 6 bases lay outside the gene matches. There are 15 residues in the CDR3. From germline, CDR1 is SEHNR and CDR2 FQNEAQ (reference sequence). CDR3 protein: CASSLAGTRYYEQFF. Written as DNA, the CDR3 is TGTGCCAGCAGCTTAGCCGGGACTAGATATTATGAGCAGTTCTTC.

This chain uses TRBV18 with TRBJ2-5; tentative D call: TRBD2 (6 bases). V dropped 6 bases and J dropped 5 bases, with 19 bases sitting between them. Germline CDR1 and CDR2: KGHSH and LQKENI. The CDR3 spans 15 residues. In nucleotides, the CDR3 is TGTGCCAGCTCTCGCCAGTGGAGGGTGGAGGAGACCCAGTACTTC. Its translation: CASSRQWRVEETQYF.